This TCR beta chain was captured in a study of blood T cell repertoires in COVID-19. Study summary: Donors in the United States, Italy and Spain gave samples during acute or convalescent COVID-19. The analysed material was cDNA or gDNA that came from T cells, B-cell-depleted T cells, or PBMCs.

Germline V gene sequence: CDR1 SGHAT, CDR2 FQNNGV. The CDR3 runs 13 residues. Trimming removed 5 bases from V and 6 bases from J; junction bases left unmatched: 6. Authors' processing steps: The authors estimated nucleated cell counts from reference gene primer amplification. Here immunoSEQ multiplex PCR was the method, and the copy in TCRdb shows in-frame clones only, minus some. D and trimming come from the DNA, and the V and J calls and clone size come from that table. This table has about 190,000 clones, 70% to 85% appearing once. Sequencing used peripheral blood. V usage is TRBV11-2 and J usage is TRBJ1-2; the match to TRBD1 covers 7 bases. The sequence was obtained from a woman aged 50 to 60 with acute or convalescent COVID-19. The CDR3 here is CASSLTGIDGYTF. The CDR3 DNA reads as TGTGCCAGCAGCCTGACAGGGATTGATGGCTACACCTTC.